This record looks at one T cell receptor beta chain sequence and its context. Its antigen remains unidentified. Base qualities were left out, and no much larger clone turns up one base away. The germline V gene (reference sequence) sets CDR1 to LNHNV and CDR2 to YYDKDF. The CDR3 holds 17 amino acids from the cysteine to the phenylalanine. Kept here is only the CDR3 DNA, which spans 51 bases and is read in frame from base 1. V trim: 2 bases; J trim: 5 bases; unmatched bases: 7. The donors were healthy, HIV-negative adults who had no recently reported acute infections or vaccinations. Every donor was a Caucasian adult residing in Nashville, Tennessee, USA. CD4+ T cells were enriched by magnetic negative selection, after which naive cells were positively selected on CD45RA and the negative fraction was taken as the memory subset. Blood was obtained by leukapheresis, after which PBMCs were separated by Ficoll-Histopaque density gradient centrifugation and cryopreserved in liquid nitrogen vapor phase. Analytical flow cytometry was used to check the purity and quantity of each magnetically sorted T cell population. Genomic DNA was isolated from every sorted fraction and measured by UV absorbance on a Nanodrop 2000c.

These data originate in a study of shared clonotypes between healthy human individuals (dated by TCRdb to about 2020). For context, the study as a whole: The cohort included three men and a couple of women between 18 and 49 years of age. Leukapheresis yielded between about 0.8 and 8.9 billion PBMCs per donor. For each donor, three plates each were used for CD4 naive and CD4 memory, two plates were used for CD8 naive, and one plate was used for CD8 memory. The study deeply sequenced blood TCR repertoires of five healthy adults to estimate repertoire size and the extent of clonotype sharing between individuals. Different laboratories and diverse techniques were used to prepare libraries and sequence TCR repertoires, to increase sequencing depth and limit assay-specific biases.

Results the study describes overall, beyond this receptor: Across four donors, about 5.2% of naive CD4, 3% to 4% of naive CD8, 2.3% of memory CD4, and approximately 0.42% of memory CD8 clonotypes were shared. Naive subsets generally had larger estimated clonotype richness than memory subsets did. Higher generation probabilities were observed for clonotypes shared by all four sorted-subset donors than for non-shared clonotypes. Even with the large sequencing depth, rarefaction of the sorted-subset datasets indicated that sequencing was incomplete. Sampling was limited to blood, and TCR repertoires in tissue likely differ from TCR repertoires in blood. Because the study included only a small number of donors, the genetic and exposure-history diversity represented was limited. Pairwise subsampling indicated that sequencing depth was expected to affect the degree of clonotype sharing among donors.

Using the deep immunoSEQ assay, multiplex PCR amplified TCR CDR3 regions from genomic DNA. For each cell subset, the extracted genomic DNA was distributed evenly across all wells of several immunoSEQ 96-well plates, and each plate served as one replicate. Each replicate PCR for sorted subsets received approximately 200 ng genomic DNA, equal to 30,000 or so T cell genomes. The purified libraries were quantified using a Qubit 3.0 fluorometer, sized with a Bioanalyzer 2100, and then quantified again using the KAPA Library Quantification kit. Every immunoSEQ 96-well plate was sequenced on a dedicated single-read 150-cycle Illumina NextSeq 550 flow cell. The source study handled its data this way. The immunoSEQ output contained only junctional sequences without quality scores, so filtering could not match that applied to full-length reads. To assign V/J genes and CDR3, sequences were annotated using PyIR, a Python wrapper for IgBLAST v1.9, with IMGT germline references. Reads with weak V/J assignments (E-value above 1e-6), missing CDR3, stop codons, out-of-frame junctions, or ambiguous translated residues were removed. V3J clonotypes were defined as sequences sharing the same inferred V gene, J gene, and CDR3 amino acid sequence. Percentage overlap between repertoires was computed as shared unique clonotypes divided by the size of the smaller repertoire. Three approaches were used to assess repertoire richness: RTK rarefaction, the Chao1 estimator, and Recon v2.1 estimates of unobserved clonotypes. OLGA was used to compute generation probabilities for all TCRbeta clonotypes that the gDNA method yielded from a handful of donors. Held by TCRdb, this immuneACCESS table contains in-frame sequences only and omits some clones. Under half of the omission traces to an unresolved V gene where checked; the cause of the rest is unknown. The V and J calls and clone size were taken over from that table, and D and trimming were inferred from the DNA. In all, the sample holds 2 million to 2.5 million clones, and approximately 95% of those were seen once. The top ten clonotypes cover about 0.41% of the sample.

Material: naive CD4+ T cells from PBMCs. The label giving this sample's cell subset or site can be read as: CD45RA+ positively selected. This sequence uses TRBV15 and TRBJ2-2, and 11 junction bases match TRBD2. This clonotype was sampled from a man between 18 and 35 years old in good health. Some clones in this sample may be carry-over from other donors' samples. The base sequence is TGTGCCACCAGCAGATCATTAGCGGGAGGGGTAACCGGGGAGCTGTTTTTT. Protein translation: CATSRSLAGGVTGELFF.